These 19 T cell receptor beta chains were all obtained from the same sample, sequenced in a study of CD8 T cells in Susac syndrome (dated by TCRdb to about 2019). Library preparation employed the immunoSEQ multiplex PCR assay. RNA was extracted with the RNeasy kit and about 0.5 to 1 ug was reverse transcribed using random hexamers. The raw public reads went through TCRdb reprocessing: fastp at Q25, MiXCR clone calling, in-frame beta chains kept. Identical CDR3 protein sequences are pooled into one entry, listed with their most common genes and DNA. This sample has around 150,000 distinct CDR3 sequences in its table, and over 90% of those were observed once. The ten largest clonotypes hold 0.18% of the sample. The sequencing input was CD8+ T cells from PBMCs. Receptors were obtained from a human donor with Susac syndrome.

This clonotype was counted once. The CDR3 sequence is CASSVQREGRNADTQYF. CDR3 sequence (DNA): TGTGCCAGCAGCGTCCAGCGGGAGGGCCGTAACGCAGATACGCAGTATTTT. This chain links TRBV7-8 with TRBJ2-3; 10 bases are shared with TRBD2. The CDR3 totals 17 residues. The germline CDR1 and CDR2 sequences are SGHVS and FQNEAQ. The junction had 12 bases not matched to a gene; V was cut back by 5 bases and J by 4 bases.

This clonotype was seen just once. The V and J genes are TRBV7-9 and TRBJ2-1; D uncertain. The germline V gene has CDR1 SEHNR and CDR2 FQNEAQ (reference sequence). Trimming removed 1 base from V and 6 bases from J, with 10 bases in between. This CDR3 spans 14 amino acids. The CDR3 region has the DNA TGTGCCAGCAGCTTAGACAGCTCTTCCAATGAGCAGTTCTTC. It translates to CASSLDSSSNEQFF.

The chain joins TRBV9 to TRBJ2-7, with D possibly being TRBD1 (6 bases). The CDR3 runs 10 residues. Germline CDR1 is SGDLS and CDR2 is YYNGEE. Deletions cut 9 bases from V and 7 bases from J, with 11 bases between. Here the CDR3 reads CAKVGGEQYF. CDR3 DNA: TGTGCCAAGGTAGGGGGTGAGCAGTACTTC.

This rearrangement joins TRBV6-1 to TRBJ2-1; D is unclear. Germline-derived CDR1 and CDR2 are MNHNS and SASEGT. V was pared by 0 bases and J by 10 bases, with 4 bases between. This CDR3 spans 11 amino acids. The CDR3 nucleotides are TGTGCCAGCAGTGAAGCAAGCGAGCAGTTCTTC. Its protein is CASSEASEQFF.

The chain carries TRBV24-1 and TRBJ2-3; 10 nucleotides agree with TRBD2. The CDR3 runs 17 residues. Trimming cost V 3 bases and J 2 bases; bases outside gene matches: 7. Germline loops: CDR1 KGHDR, CDR2 SFDVKD. CDR3 sequence reads: CATSDPQTSGYTDTQYF. The CDR3 DNA sequence: TGTGCCACCAGTGATCCACAGACTAGCGGGTACACAGATACGCAGTATTTT.

The rearrangement uses TRBV13 and TRBJ2-3; 7 bases fit TRBD1. The ends lost 5 bases at V and 2 bases at J; junction bases unmatched: 4. This CDR3 is built from 14 residues. Germline lookup yields CDR1 PRHDT and CDR2 FYEKMQ (reference sequence). The CDR3 DNA reads as TGTGCCAGCAGCCTGGACAGGAACACAGATACGCAGTATTTT. Protein sequence: CASSLDRNTDTQYF.

The genes are TRBV13 and TRBJ2-3; D not resolved. The germline V gene encodes CDR1 PRHDT and CDR2 FYEKMQ (reference sequence). With 5 bases removed from V and 2 bases from J, the gap between germline ends came to 14 bases. This CDR3 comprises 15 residues. The CDR3 DNA follows: TGTGCCAGCAGCCCACCGCTCGATCCCACAGATACGCAGTATTTT. Translating gives CASSPPLDPTDTQYF. Using reference TRBV13 and TRBJ2-3 for the parts outside the CDR3, the full variable domain is AAGVIQSPRHLIKEKRETATLKCYPIPRHDTVYWYQQGPGQDPQFLISFYEKMQSDKGSIPDRFSAQQFSDYHSELNMSSLELGDSALYFCASSPPLDPTDTQYFGPGTRLTVL.

The V gene is TRBV6-4, the J gene TRBJ2-4, with TRBD1 matching 12 bases. This CDR3 region has 16 residues. The V segment lost 3 bases and the J segment 8 bases; nucleotides outside the gene matches: 8. Germline V gene sequence: CDR1 MRHNA, CDR2 SNTAGT. CDR3 protein: CASSETGTGGRDIQYF. The CDR3 DNA reads TGTGCCAGCAGTGAGACCGGGACAGGGGGCAGAGACATTCAGTACTTC.

The chain joins TRBV7-8 to TRBJ2-2; no clear D. V lost 2 bases and J 6 bases, leaving 16 bases between the germline ends. The CDR3 totals 16 residues. Germline loops: CDR1 SGHVS, CDR2 FQNEAQ. DNA of the CDR3: TGTGCCAGCAGCTTAATTTGGGGTAGTGTAGCCGGGGAGCTGTTTTTT. Translation: CASSLIWGSVAGELFF.

This chain's CDR3 is CASSSPGQGLLAGANVLTF. The CDR3 DNA reads as TGTGCCAGCAGCTCTCCGGGACAGGGTCTGTTAGCTGGGGCCAACGTCCTGACTTTC. The chain joins TRBV5-6 to TRBJ2-6; 9 nucleotides agree with TRBD1. Germline V CDR1 and CDR2: SGHDT, YYEEEE. The CDR3 is 19 residues long. Trimming removed 3 bases from V and 2 bases from J; junction bases left unmatched: 12.

The J gene is TRBJ2-7, the V gene TRBV7-2; maybe TRBD2 (6 bases). Germline CDR1 is SGHTA and CDR2 is FQGNSA. This CDR3 has 17 residues. V was pared by 6 bases and J by 2 bases, with 23 bases between. CDR3 sequence reads: CASSSTLASVGAYEQYF. The CDR3 coding sequence is TGTGCCAGCAGTTCTACCCTAGCGTCGGTTGGAGCCTACGAGCAGTACTTC.

The J gene is TRBJ2-4, the V gene TRBV7-9; D gene uncertain. The germline V gene has CDR1 SEHNR and CDR2 FQNEAQ (reference sequence). CDR3 length equals 14 residues. The V gene lost 2 bases and the J gene lost 6 bases, with 11 bases spanning the gap. DNA of the CDR3: TGTGCCAGCAGCTTATATGATTCTAGAAACATTCAGTACTTC. Translation gives CASSLYDSRNIQYF.

The chain uses TRBV11-2 and TRBJ2-1, with TRBD2 identical over 9 bases. The trim removed 5 bases at V and 10 bases at J, leaving 15 bases unmatched. The V gene's germline CDR1 is SGHAT and CDR2 FQNNGV. The CDR3 has 16 amino acids. This CDR3 reads CASSGSLAGGKWEQFF. The CDR3 DNA sequence: TGTGCCAGCAGCGGGTCCCTTGCGGGGGGGAAGTGGGAGCAGTTCTTC.

The CDR3 sequence is CASSVEIRPEYGYTF. For the CDR3, the DNA is TGTGCCAGCAGCGTAGAAATCCGGCCCGAGTATGGCTACACCTTC. The rearrangement joins TRBV9 to TRBJ1-2; D ambiguous. CDR3 length equals 15 residues. Germline CDR1 and CDR2: SGDLS and YYNGEE. Trimming removed 0 bases from V and 5 bases from J, with 14 bases in between.

The chain links TRBV18 to TRBJ2-3, with 12 nucleotides matching TRBD2. In germline, CDR1 is KGHSH, CDR2 LQKENI. This CDR3 has 16 amino acids. Unmatched junction bases numbered 9, after V lost 5 bases and J lost 6 bases. CDR3 loop: CASSEGLAGLRDTQYF. In DNA form, the CDR3 reads TGTGCCAGCTCAGAGGGACTAGCGGGCCTCCGGGATACGCAGTATTTT. Filled out from reference TRBV18 and TRBJ2-3, the complete variable domain reads NAGVMQNPRHLVRRRGQEARLRCSPMKGHSHVYWYRQLPEEGLKFMVYLQKENIIDESGMPKERFSAEFPKEGPSILRIQQVVRGDSAAYFCASSEGLAGLRDTQYFGPGTRLTVL.

V usage is TRBV12-3 or TRBV12-4 and J usage is TRBJ2-7; D unclear. This CDR3 has 15 residues. The V end lost 5 bases, the J end lost 0 bases, and 14 bases lay between the germline ends. Here the CDR3 DNA reads TGTGCCAGCAGTCCGTGGGGATTTAGCTCCTACGAGCAGTACTTC. Translating it yields CASSPWGFSSYEQYF.

The chain is built from TRBV5-1 and TRBJ2-7, with D unresolved. Trimming left V 3 bases short and J 2 bases short, with 12 bases between. This CDR3 is 14 amino acids long. CDR1 is SGHRS and CDR2 is YFSETQ in the germline V gene. CDR3 protein: CASSWELTTYEQYF. The CDR3, as DNA: TGCGCCAGCAGCTGGGAACTAACCACCTACGAGCAGTACTTC.

This chain links TRBV19 with TRBJ1-1; D unclear. The CDR3 has 15 amino acids. With 3 bases removed from V and 4 bases from J, the gap between germline ends came to 15 bases. The germline gives CDR1 LNHDA, CDR2 SQIVND (reference sequence). The CDR3 nucleotides are TGTGCCAGTAGTATGTGGGCAGGCCGTCCCACTGAAGCTTTCTTT. It codes for CASSMWAGRPTEAFF.

The genes are TRBV7-3 and TRBJ2-1; 15 bases are a match to TRBD2. This CDR3 is built from 15 residues. Per the germline V gene, CDR1 is SGHTA and CDR2 is FQGTGA. J gave up 7 bases and V 5 bases, and 3 bases lay outside the gene matches. The CDR3 DNA follows: TGTGCCAGCAGCCTAGGACTAGCGGGAGGGAATGAGCAGTTCTTC. It translates to CASSLGLAGGNEQFF.